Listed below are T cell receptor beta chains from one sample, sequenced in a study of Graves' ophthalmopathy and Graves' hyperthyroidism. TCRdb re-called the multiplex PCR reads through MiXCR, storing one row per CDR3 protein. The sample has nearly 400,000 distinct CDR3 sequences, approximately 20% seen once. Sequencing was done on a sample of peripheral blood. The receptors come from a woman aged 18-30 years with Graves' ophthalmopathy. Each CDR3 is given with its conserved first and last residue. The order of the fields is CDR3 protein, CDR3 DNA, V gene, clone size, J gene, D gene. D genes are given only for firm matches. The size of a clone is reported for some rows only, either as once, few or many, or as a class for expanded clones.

cdr3_aa: CSAKLAGGRNIQYF
cdr3_nt: TGCAGTGCGAAACTAGCGGGAGGACGAAACATTCAGTACTTC
v_call: TRBV20-1
clone_size: many
j_call: TRBJ2-4
d_call: TRBD2

cdr3_aa: CASKLRTEINYGYTF
cdr3_nt: TGTGCCAGCAAACTACGGACAGAAATAAACTATGGCTACACCTTC
v_call: TRBV12-3/TRBV12-4
clone_size: many
j_call: TRBJ1-2
d_call: NA

cdr3_aa: CASSLGAGYNSPLHF
cdr3_nt: TGTGCCAGCAGCTTAGGTGCAGGGTATAATTCACCCCTCCACTTT
v_call: TRBV11-2
clone_size: many
j_call: TRBJ1-6
d_call: NA

cdr3_aa: CASSFSGTESYEQYF
cdr3_nt: TGTGCCAGCAGCTTCTCCGGGACAGAATCCTACGAGCAGTACTTC
v_call: TRBV7-3
clone_size: many
j_call: TRBJ2-7
d_call: TRBD1

cdr3_aa: CASSEIRIGNTEAFF
cdr3_nt: TGTGCCAGCAGTGAAATCAGGATTGGGAACACTGAAGCTTTCTTT
v_call: TRBV2
clone_size: many
j_call: TRBJ1-1
d_call: NA

cdr3_aa: CASSQAANTRTTGELFF
cdr3_nt: TGCGCCAGCAGCCAAGCGGCCAATACGAGAACCACCGGGGAGCTGTTTTTT
v_call: TRBV4-3
clone_size: many
j_call: TRBJ2-2
d_call: NA

cdr3_aa: CASSFRGFEAFF
cdr3_nt: TGTGCCAGCAGTTTCCGGGGGTTTGAAGCTTTCTTT
v_call: TRBV12-3/TRBV12-4
clone_size: many
j_call: TRBJ1-1
d_call: NA

cdr3_aa: CASSYSSHRGAETQYF
cdr3_nt: TGTGCCAGCAGTTACTCGAGCCACAGGGGTGCGGAGACCCAGTACTTC
v_call: TRBV6-5
clone_size: many
j_call: TRBJ2-5
d_call: TRBD1

cdr3_aa: CSVDITGMNTEAFF
cdr3_nt: TGCAGCGTTGATATTACAGGGATGAACACTGAAGCTTTCTTT
v_call: TRBV29-1
clone_size: many
j_call: TRBJ1-1
d_call: NA

cdr3_aa: CSVEDLLGYEQYF
cdr3_nt: TGCAGCGTTGAAGATCTACTTGGGTACGAGCAGTACTTC
v_call: TRBV29-1
clone_size: many
j_call: TRBJ2-7
d_call: NA

cdr3_aa: CASSLLPGFDPGFEQFF
cdr3_nt: TGTGCCAGCAGTCTTTTACCGGGGTTTGATCCGGGTTTTGAGCAGTTCTTC
v_call: TRBV12-3/TRBV12-4
clone_size: NA
j_call: TRBJ2-1
d_call: NA

cdr3_aa: CASSLAGYTYEQYF
cdr3_nt: TGTGCCAGCAGTTTAGCGGGATACACCTACGAGCAGTACTTC
v_call: TRBV12-3/TRBV12-4
clone_size: NA
j_call: TRBJ2-7
d_call: NA

cdr3_aa: CASSPFRSSYNEQFF
cdr3_nt: TGTGCCAGCAGCCCCTTTAGGAGTAGCTACAATGAGCAGTTCTTC
v_call: TRBV9
clone_size: many
j_call: TRBJ2-1
d_call: NA

cdr3_aa: CASSIGGRLSGNTIYF
cdr3_nt: TGTGCCAGTAGTATCGGGGGGCGACTCTCTGGAAACACCATATATTTT
v_call: TRBV19
clone_size: many
j_call: TRBJ1-3
d_call: NA

cdr3_aa: CASSGARRTSYNSPLHF
cdr3_nt: TGTGCCAGCAGTGGGGCTCGGCGAACCTCCTATAATTCACCCCTCCACTTT
v_call: TRBV2
clone_size: NA
j_call: TRBJ1-6
d_call: NA

cdr3_aa: CASSTDQETQYF
cdr3_nt: TGCGCCAGCTCCACGGACCAAGAGACCCAGTACTTC
v_call: TRBV10-1
clone_size: many
j_call: TRBJ2-5
d_call: NA

cdr3_aa: CASSPNRGVSYEQYF
cdr3_nt: TGTGCCAGCTCACCAAATCGGGGGGTTTCCTACGAGCAGTACTTC
v_call: TRBV18
clone_size: once
j_call: TRBJ2-7
d_call: TRBD2

cdr3_aa: CASSLSDFEGEQYF
cdr3_nt: TGTGCCAGCAGTTTATCTGACTTCGAGGGAGAGCAGTACTTC
v_call: TRBV27
clone_size: many
j_call: TRBJ2-7
d_call: NA

cdr3_aa: CASSLVSAGQGYEQYF
cdr3_nt: TGTGCCAGCAGCTTAGTTAGTGCCGGGCAGGGCTACGAGCAGTACTTC
v_call: TRBV7-2
clone_size: many
j_call: TRBJ2-7
d_call: NA

cdr3_aa: CASSRGGTSKETQYF
cdr3_nt: TGCGCCAGCAGCCGCGGCGGGACTAGTAAGGAGACCCAGTACTTC
v_call: TRBV5-1
clone_size: few
j_call: TRBJ2-5
d_call: TRBD2

cdr3_aa: CASSLTGDGTQYF
cdr3_nt: TGTGCCAGCAGTTTGACAGGGGACGGGACCCAGTACTTC
v_call: TRBV28
clone_size: many
j_call: TRBJ2-5
d_call: TRBD1